This passage covers 18 T cell receptor beta chains from one sample sequenced in a study of T cell repertoires in cytomegalovirus infection. TCRdb redid the calling of the reads with MiXCR, one entry per CDR3 protein. The repertoire holds about 530,000 distinct CDR3 sequences, with 26% as singletons. Sequencing was done on a sample of PBMCs. These receptors were taken from a human donor in good health (CMV status not recorded). Some clones in this sample may be carry-over from other donors' samples.

The V and J genes are TRBV29-1 and TRBJ1-1, with D unclear. Between the trimmed V and J ends, which lost 5 bases and 0 bases, there was a span of 7 bases. The CDR3 length is 12 residues. Per the germline V gene, CDR1 is SQVTM and CDR2 is ANQGSEA. The CDR3 region has the DNA TGCAGCGTTCAAGTTATGAACACTGAAGCTTTCTTT. Translation gives CSVQVMNTEAFF. Complete variable domain (other parts from reference TRBV29-1 and TRBJ1-1): SAVISQKPSRDICQRGTSLTIQCQVDSQVTMMFWYRQQPGQSLTLIATANQGSEATYESGFVIDKFPISRPNLTFSTLTVSNMSPEDSSIYLCSVQVMNTEAFFGQGTRLTVV.

This rearrangement joins TRBV7-2 to TRBJ2-7, with 8 bases lining up with TRBD2. With 0 bases clipped from V and 5 bases from J, the junction kept 6 bases outside the gene matches. The CDR3 extends over 15 amino acids. The germline gives CDR1 SGHTA, CDR2 FQGNSA. The CDR3 sequence: CASSLAPGGNHEQYF. DNA for the CDR3: TGTGCCAGCAGCTTAGCCCCGGGGGGGAACCACGAGCAGTACTTC.

This clonotype occurred a few times. The chain couples TRBV12-3 or TRBV12-4 to TRBJ2-4, with TRBD1 identical over 8 bases. The CDR3 runs to 14 residues. J gave up 3 bases and V 5 bases, and 3 bases lay outside the gene matches. In nucleotides, the CDR3 is TGTGCCAGCAGTCCTGACAGGGGCAAAAACATTCAGTACTTC. Residues: CASSPDRGKNIQYF.

Ten or more counts support this clonotype. The chain joins TRBV7-2 to TRBJ1-2; TRBD1 matches at 7 bases. Germline CDR1 and CDR2: SGHTA and FQGNSA. Trimming removed 5 bases from V and 12 bases from J; junction bases left unmatched: 12. The CDR3 is made up of 13 amino acids. For the CDR3, the DNA is TGTGCCAGCAGCACGAGGGGGCAGTCCGTGGACACCTTC. It codes for CASSTRGQSVDTF.

CDR3 DNA sequence: TGTGCCAGCAAGGGGAGCACCGGGGAGCTGTTTTTT. It codes for CASKGSTGELFF. The rearrangement uses TRBV11-1 and TRBJ2-2; D tentatively fits TRBD1 or TRBD2 (5 bases each). Per germline, CDR1 SGHAT and CDR2 FQDESV (reference sequence). V was clipped by 7 bases and J by 4 bases, with 7 bases between them. There are 12 residues in the CDR3.

The gene calls are TRBV7-8 and TRBJ2-1; tentative D call: TRBD2 (5 bases). This CDR3 contains 12 residues. V lost 4 bases, J lost 13 bases, and 14 bases lay in between. Per the germline V gene, CDR1 is SGHVS and CDR2 is FQNEAQ. The CDR3: CASSSWRDYQFF. The DNA of the CDR3 is TGTGCCAGCAGCTCCTGGCGAGACTACCAGTTCTTC.

The chain recombines TRBV7-9 with TRBJ2-3, with 11 bases identical to TRBD2. The V and J ends lost 6 bases and 4 bases, in that order; junction bases with no gene match: 9. This CDR3 is 16 amino acids long. Looked up from germline, CDR1 is SEHNR and CDR2 is FQNEAQ (reference sequence). The CDR3 region is CASSPPGLAEADTQYF. CDR3 sequence (DNA): TGTGCCAGCAGTCCACCGGGACTAGCGGAGGCAGATACGCAGTATTTT.

This chain uses TRBV29-1 with TRBJ2-5; D remains ambiguous. The CDR3 covers 10 residues. Germline-derived CDR1 and CDR2 are SQVTM and ANQGSEA. Between the trimmed V and J ends, which lost 1 base and 5 bases, there was a span of 2 bases. Here the CDR3 DNA reads TGCAGCGTTGAAGTGGAGACCCAGTACTTC. Protein: CSVEVETQYF.

The chain recombines TRBV5-4 with TRBJ1-6; D call uncertain. Germline assignment: CDR1 SGHNT and CDR2 YYREEE (reference sequence). V gave up 2 bases and J gave up 5 bases, with 8 bases separating them. The CDR3 is 14 amino acids. This chain's CDR3 is CASSFVHDNSPLHF. For the CDR3, the DNA is TGTGCCAGCAGCTTCGTACACGATAATTCACCCCTCCACTTT.

This rearrangement joins TRBV9 to TRBJ2-3, with a possible D match to TRBD1 (6 bases). Deletions cut 4 bases from V and 0 bases from J, with 18 bases between. CDR1 and CDR2 (germline): SGDLS, YYNGEE. This CDR3 has 17 residues. The CDR3 bases are TGTGCCAGCAGCCCTGGACCGGGACAACGTAGCACAGATACGCAGTATTTT. It translates to CASSPGPGQRSTDTQYF.

At least ten counts were recorded for this clonotype. The chain links TRBV7-2 to TRBJ1-5; TRBD1 matches at 7 bases. The trim removed 5 bases at V and 7 bases at J, leaving 8 bases unmatched. Germline-derived CDR1 and CDR2 are SGHTA and FQGNSA. The CDR3 has 14 residues. CDR3 in amino acids: CASSQGTEGQPQHF. The CDR3 nucleotides are TGTGCCAGCAGCCAAGGGACAGAGGGACAGCCCCAGCATTTT.

The chain has TRBV2 and TRBJ1-4, with TRBD1 matching over 7 bases. CDR3 size: 15 residues. Germline CDR1 is SNHLY and CDR2 is FYNNEI. Trimming removed 6 bases from V and 7 bases from J; junction bases left unmatched: 11. DNA for the CDR3: TGTGCCAGCAGGAGCACAGGGGCCCTTATTGAAAAACTGTTTTTT. This translates into CASRSTGALIEKLFF.

This clonotype was seen more than once but under ten times. The J gene is TRBJ2-7, the V gene TRBV11-2; D is uncertain. The ends were cut back, 10 bases at V and 4 bases at J, with 8 bases in the middle. The CDR3 runs 10 residues. Germline V CDR1 and CDR2: SGHAT, FQNNGV. This CDR3 reads CATRRYEQYV. The DNA of the CDR3 is TGTGCCACTCGAAGATACGAGCAGTACGTC.

This clonotype was seen only a few times. The chain carries TRBV6-5 and TRBJ2-1, with 8 bases fitting TRBD2. Germline V gene sequence: CDR1 MNHEY, CDR2 SVGAGI. The CDR3 runs to 15 residues. Unmatched junction bases numbered 11, after V lost 6 bases and J lost 7 bases. CDR3 residues: CASRVSGSLGNEQFF. CDR3 DNA: TGTGCCAGCAGAGTAAGCGGGAGCTTGGGTAATGAGCAGTTCTTC.

This chain connects TRBV6-1 to TRBJ2-5, with D possibly TRBD1 on 5 matching bases. V was clipped by 4 bases and J by 1 base, with 16 bases between them. The germline gives CDR1 MNHNS, CDR2 SASEGT. This CDR3 comprises 16 residues. The CDR3 loop reads CASSGLWGGSQETQYF. The CDR3 DNA reads as TGTGCCAGCAGTGGCTTGTGGGGCGGTAGCCAAGAGACCCAGTACTTC.

The chain is built from TRBV6-5 and TRBJ2-3; D might be TRBD2 (7 bases). V was pared by 5 bases and J by 1 base, with 16 bases between. CDR3 length: 16 residues. The V gene's germline CDR1 is MNHEY and CDR2 SVGAGI. The CDR3 DNA sequence: TGTGCCAGCAGTCAGTTCGCGGGGGCTGGCACAGATACGCAGTATTTT. As protein: CASSQFAGAGTDTQYF.

This clonotype was found many times. This chain joins TRBV12-3 or TRBV12-4 and TRBJ1-2; 7 bases are a match to TRBD1. With 7 bases clipped from V and 4 bases from J, the junction kept 9 bases outside the gene matches. CDR3 size: 14 residues. The DNA for the CDR3 is TGTGCCAGCAAATCGGAACAGGGGTTCTATGGCTACACCTTC. This translates into CASKSEQGFYGYTF.

The V and J genes are TRBV6-2 or TRBV6-3 and TRBJ2-2; 11 positions agree with TRBD2. V lost 6 bases, J lost 7 bases, and 10 bases stayed unmatched. Germline CDR1 MNHEY, CDR2 SVGEGT. This CDR3 spans 16 amino acids. CDR3 DNA: TGTGCCAGCAGCCCGAGACTAGCGGGAATCATCGGGGAGCTGTTTTTT. Amino acids: CASSPRLAGIIGELFF.